The next 25 T cell receptor beta chains were all read from a single sample in a study of CD4 and CD8 cells across lung adenocarcinoma regions. TCRdb passed the PCR reads through MiXCR, listing each CDR3 protein once. Of 8,200 or so distinct CDR3 sequences listed, about 56% are singletons. The sample taken for sequencing was CD4+ T cells from the center of a lung tumor. These receptors all come from a female donor with lung adenocarcinoma. The CD4 and CD8 labels of this study may be unreliable.

This clonotype was detected many times. J is TRBJ2-1 and V is TRBV30, with TRBD2 identical over 9 bases. The CDR3 loop spans 15 amino acids. Germline lookup yields CDR1 GTSNPN and CDR2 SVGIG (reference sequence). J gave up 7 bases and V 2 bases, and 9 bases lay outside the gene matches. This chain's CDR3 is CAWSFGSGRGNEQFF. In nucleotides, the CDR3 is TGTGCCTGGAGTTTCGGTAGCGGGAGAGGTAATGAGCAGTTCTTC. The entire variable domain, with the rest obtained from reference TRBV30 and TRBJ2-1, is as follows: SQTIHQWPATLVQPVGSPLSLECTVEGTSNPNLYWYRQAAGRGLQLLFYSVGIGQISSEVPQNLSASRPQDRQFILSSKKLLLSDSGFYLCAWSFGSGRGNEQFFGPGTRLTVL.

The chain carries TRBV7-6 and TRBJ1-1; no reliable D call. Germline V gene sequence: CDR1 SGHVS, CDR2 FNYEAQ. Trimming shortened V by 5 bases and J by 4 bases, and 14 bases separated the two germline ends. This CDR3 has 14 residues. CDR3 sequence (DNA): TGTGCCAGCAGCCCGGGCCTTCACGGCACTGAAGCTTTCTTT. This sequence encodes CASSPGLHGTEAFF.

This clonotype was recorded many times. The chain carries TRBV6-2 or TRBV6-3 and TRBJ2-4; D is possibly TRBD1 or TRBD2 (5 bases each). The CDR3 loop spans 16 amino acids. The germline V gene has CDR1 MNHEY and CDR2 SVGEGT. V shed 5 bases and J shed 1 base, with 15 bases lying between them. DNA of the CDR3: TGTGCCAGCAGTCACCCAGGGACGTTTGCCAAAAACATTCAGTACTTC. This codes for CASSHPGTFAKNIQYF.

This clonotype has only a few counts. This chain connects TRBV6-5 to TRBJ2-1; D ambiguous. V gave up 5 bases and J gave up 2 bases, with 10 bases separating them. The CDR3 contains 14 residues. Germline CDR1 MNHEY, CDR2 SVGAGI. The CDR3 protein is CASSPSSTYNEQFF. The CDR3 DNA follows: TGTGCCAGCAGTCCCTCGTCAACCTACAATGAGCAGTTCTTC.

In regard to this clonotype: The junction and the germline gene differ at one end; a read error may be behind it. The gene calls are TRBV6-1 and TRBJ2-3, with D hard to call. The CDR3 totals 15 residues. Per the germline V gene, CDR1 is MNHNS and CDR2 is SASEGT. The CDR3 nucleotides are TGTGCCAGCAGCGAACTGGCGGTTTGCACCGATACGCAGTATTTT. Translated: CASSELAVCTDTQYF.

The V gene is TRBV25-1, the J gene TRBJ2-1; D possibly corresponds to TRBD2 (6 bases). The CDR3 runs to 15 residues. V was trimmed by 0 bases and J by 6 bases, leaving 12 bases between them. From germline, CDR1 is MGHDK and CDR2 SYGVNS. The CDR3 reads CASSEYNARGNEQFF. DNA of the CDR3: TGTGCCAGCAGTGAATATAATGCGCGGGGCAATGAGCAGTTCTTC.

Relative to its sample, this clonotype is medium-sized (0.01 to 0.1%). The chain combines TRBV27 with TRBJ2-5; D unresolved. Between the trimmed V and J ends, which lost 3 bases and 3 bases, there was a span of 11 bases. Germline CDR1 MNHEY, CDR2 SMNVEV (reference sequence). The CDR3 extends over 14 amino acids. CDR3 protein: CASSFGQNKETQYF. The CDR3 nucleotides are TGTGCCAGCAGTTTCGGGCAGAACAAAGAGACCCAGTACTTC.

CDR3 nucleotide sequence: TGTGCCAGCAGTTACTCGAACGGGTTAGGAGACGAGCAGTACTTC. Translating it yields CASSYSNGLGDEQYF. The V call is TRBV6-5, the J call TRBJ2-1; D is unresolved. The end of the DNA is better explained by TRBJ2-7, so the J call may be wrong. Germline loops: CDR1 MNHEY, CDR2 SVGAGI. This CDR3 comprises 15 residues.

This clonotype turned up a few times. V usage is TRBV11-2 and J usage is TRBJ2-1; TRBD2 might be the D (5 bases). Germline CDR1 SGHAT, CDR2 FQNNGV. This CDR3 is built from 13 residues. With 5 bases removed from V and 3 bases from J, the gap between germline ends came to 8 bases. The CDR3 sequence is CASSPGYYNEQFF. The CDR3 coding sequence is TGTGCCAGCAGCCCGGGATACTACAATGAGCAGTTCTTC.

This chain connects TRBV6-4 to TRBJ2-3; TRBD2 is a possible D gene (5 bases). Germline-derived CDR1 and CDR2 are MRHNA and SNTAGT. This CDR3 has 14 residues. V was shortened by 3 bases and J by 6 bases, with 13 bases between the two germline ends. The CDR3 loop reads CASSEGLGADTQYF. Here the CDR3 DNA reads TGTGCCAGCAGTGAAGGTTTGGGAGCGGATACGCAGTATTTT.

On this clonotype: Relative to the germline gene, one junction end is altered; a read error may explain this. The genes are TRBV6-1 and TRBJ2-5; possibly TRBD1 or TRBD2 for D (5 bases each). The CDR3 covers 15 residues. Germline V gene data show CDR1 as MNHNS and CDR2 as SASEGT. In nucleotides, the CDR3 is TGTGCCAGGGGTTCCGGGGCCCGTGGCCCGGAGACCCAGTACTTT. This encodes CARGSGARGPETQYF.

The J gene is TRBJ1-2, the V gene TRBV6-1; tentatively, D is TRBD1 (5 bases). Germline values: CDR1 MNHNS, CDR2 SASEGT. This CDR3 contains 15 residues. The V gene lost 3 bases and the J gene lost 4 bases, with 15 bases spanning the gap. CDR3 bases: TGTGCCAGCAGTGATTTTACCGGCAGGGCCTATGGCTACACCTTC. This sequence encodes CASSDFTGRAYGYTF.

The chain's CDR3 is CASSPGTDTQYF. CDR3 DNA sequence: TGTGCCAGCAGCCCAGGAACAGATACGCAGTATTTT. This rearrangement joins TRBV7-2 to TRBJ2-3; no firm D call. The ends were cut back, 5 bases at V and 3 bases at J, with 6 bases in the middle. The CDR3 sequence is 12 residues long. Germline V gene lookup returns CDR1 SGHTA and CDR2 FQGNSA.

The V call is TRBV6-5, the J call TRBJ2-5; the D is unclear. The CDR3 sequence is 11 residues long. Trimming pared 4 bases from V and 5 bases from J, leaving 5 bases between. CDR1 and CDR2 (germline): MNHEY, SVGAGI. The CDR3 nucleotides read TGTGCCAGCAGTTGGTTTGAGACCCAGTACTTC. This encodes CASSWFETQYF.

This clonotype was seen once. The V gene is TRBV6-1, the J gene TRBJ2-1, with unresolved D. The V and J ends lost 6 bases and 8 bases respectively, with 14 bases between them. This CDR3 spans 13 amino acids. Germline CDR1 and CDR2: MNHNS and SASEGT. The chain's CDR3 is CASRVLGLDEQFF. The DNA of the CDR3 is TGTGCCAGCAGAGTCCTGGGTTTGGATGAGCAGTTCTTC.

The rearrangement uses TRBV6-1 and TRBJ2-2, with TRBD1 matching 7 bases. Per germline, CDR1 MNHNS and CDR2 SASEGT. Germline trimming cut 6 bases from V and 0 bases from J; bases unmatched to any gene: 10. There are 17 residues in the CDR3. CDR3 sequence: CASSSDAGTANTGELFF. CDR3 sequence (DNA): TGTGCCAGCAGCTCGGACGCCGGGACAGCGAACACCGGGGAGCTGTTTTTT.

A remark on this clonotype: A read error may produce the germline difference seen at one junction end. The V gene is TRBV11-2, the J gene TRBJ2-4, with D uncertain. The germline gives CDR1 SGHAT, CDR2 FQNNGV. There are 13 residues in the CDR3. CDR3 nucleotides: TGTGCCACGGGCTTGTGCGCCAAAAACACTCAGTACTTT. Its translation: CATGLCAKNTQYF. Full variable domain (rest looked up from reference TRBV11-2 and TRBJ2-4): EAGVAQSPRYKIIEKRQSVAFWCNPISGHATLYWYQQILGQGPKLLIQFQNNGVVDDSQLPKDRFSAERLKGVDSTLKIQPAKLEDSAVYLCATGLCAKNTQYFGAGTRLSVL.

Note on this clonotype: A read error may produce the germline difference seen at one junction end. The rearrangement joins TRBV10-3 to TRBJ2-5; D perhaps matches TRBD2 (5 bases). Germline loops: CDR1 ENHRY, CDR2 SYGVKD. This CDR3 spans 14 amino acids. The CDR3 loop reads CAGRGGRDQETQYF. CDR3 nucleotides: TGTGCCGGCAGAGGAGGCCGTGACCAAGAGACCCAGTACTTT.

The chain joins TRBV6-1 to TRBJ2-3; 8 bases match TRBD2. The CDR3 consists of 15 residues. The J segment lost 3 bases and the V segment lost 9 bases, leaving 11 bases of the junction unmatched. Looked up from germline, CDR1 is MNHNS and CDR2 is SASEGT. CDR3 nucleotide sequence: TGTGCCAGTAGGTTTAGCGGGATGGGGACAGATACGCAGTATTTT. Its translation is CASRFSGMGTDTQYF.

This clonotype counts as medium-sized. V gene TRBV6-1 combines with J gene TRBJ1-3; perhaps TRBD1 as D (5 bases). The germline CDR1 and CDR2 sequences are MNHNS and SASEGT. The CDR3 sequence is 14 residues long. Trimming cost V 7 bases and J 6 bases, with 16 bases left between them. The CDR3 DNA reads as TGTGCCAGCACCGCGGGGACGGGACCAAACACCATATATTTT. Protein: CASTAGTGPNTIYF.

The J gene is TRBJ2-4, the V gene TRBV10-3; D possibly corresponds to TRBD2 (6 bases). There are 14 residues in the CDR3. The germline V gene encodes CDR1 ENHRY and CDR2 SYGVKD. Trimming took off 10 bases at V and 13 bases at J, with 26 bases between the two ends. For the CDR3, the DNA is TGTGCCACCAAGGTCCCGGGAGACCAAAACACCCAGTACTTC. Residues: CATKVPGDQNTQYF.

This clonotype occurred many times. This chain joins TRBV12-3 or TRBV12-4 and TRBJ1-1, with no clear D. The CDR3 is made up of 14 amino acids. The V end lost 3 bases, the J end lost 6 bases, and 14 bases lay between the germline ends. The CDR3 sequence is CASSFSLAIPEAFF. DNA of the CDR3: TGTGCCAGCAGTTTTTCTTTGGCGATCCCTGAAGCTTTCTTT.

This clonotype was detected a few times. The rearrangement links TRBV6-5 to TRBJ1-3; D gene uncertain. CDR1 is MNHEY and CDR2 is SVGAGI in the germline V gene. This CDR3 is built from 16 residues. The V and J ends lost 7 bases and 0 bases respectively, with 16 bases between them. The CDR3 protein is CASTSPGVRSGNTIYF. The CDR3 region has the DNA TGTGCCAGCACTTCCCCGGGCGTTCGCTCTGGAAACACCATATATTTT.

This chain joins TRBV27 and TRBJ2-1; D might be TRBD1 or TRBD2, each matching 6 bases. Germline CDR1 and CDR2: MNHEY and SMNVEV (reference sequence). The CDR3 covers 15 residues. Deletions cut 7 bases from V and 2 bases from J, with 15 bases between. The CDR3 is CASKRGDTTYNEQFF. The CDR3 bases are TGTGCCAGCAAAAGGGGGGATACCACCTACAATGAGCAGTTCTTC.

This sequence joins TRBV6-1 and TRBJ2-1; 13 positions match TRBD2. The germline V gene encodes CDR1 MNHNS and CDR2 SASEGT. The CDR3 is made up of 19 amino acids. The V and J ends lost 6 bases and 8 bases, in that order; junction bases with no gene match: 19. The CDR3 spells CASRPSGLAGVLSRDEQFF. The DNA for the CDR3 is TGTGCCAGCAGGCCGAGCGGACTAGCGGGAGTCCTTTCTAGGGATGAGCAGTTCTTC.